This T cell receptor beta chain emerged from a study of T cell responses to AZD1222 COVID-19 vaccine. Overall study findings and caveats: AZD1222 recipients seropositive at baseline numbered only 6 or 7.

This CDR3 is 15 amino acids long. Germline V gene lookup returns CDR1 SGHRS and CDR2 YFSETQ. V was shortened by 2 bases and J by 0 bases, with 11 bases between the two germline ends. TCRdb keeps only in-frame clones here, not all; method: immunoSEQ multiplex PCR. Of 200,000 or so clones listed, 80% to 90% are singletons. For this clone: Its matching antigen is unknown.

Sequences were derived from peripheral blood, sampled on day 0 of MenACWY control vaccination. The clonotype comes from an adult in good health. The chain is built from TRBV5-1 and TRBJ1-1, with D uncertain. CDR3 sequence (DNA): TGCGCCAGCAGCTTAAACGGGCCGATGAACACTGAAGCTTTCTTT. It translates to CASSLNGPMNTEAFF.